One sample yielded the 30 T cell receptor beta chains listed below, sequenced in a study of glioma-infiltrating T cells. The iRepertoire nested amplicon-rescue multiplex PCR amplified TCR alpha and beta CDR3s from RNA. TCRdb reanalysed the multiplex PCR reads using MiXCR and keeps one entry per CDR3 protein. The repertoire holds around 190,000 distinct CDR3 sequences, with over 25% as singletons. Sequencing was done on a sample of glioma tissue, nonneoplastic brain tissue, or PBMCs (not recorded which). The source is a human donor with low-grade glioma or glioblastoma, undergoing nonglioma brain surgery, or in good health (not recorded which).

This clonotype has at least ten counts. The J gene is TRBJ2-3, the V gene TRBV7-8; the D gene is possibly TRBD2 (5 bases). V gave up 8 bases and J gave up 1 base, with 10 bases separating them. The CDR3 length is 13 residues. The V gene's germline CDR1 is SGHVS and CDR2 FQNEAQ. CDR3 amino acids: CASLLGGTDTQYF. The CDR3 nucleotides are TGTGCCAGCCTCCTCGGGGGCACAGATACGCAGTATTTT.

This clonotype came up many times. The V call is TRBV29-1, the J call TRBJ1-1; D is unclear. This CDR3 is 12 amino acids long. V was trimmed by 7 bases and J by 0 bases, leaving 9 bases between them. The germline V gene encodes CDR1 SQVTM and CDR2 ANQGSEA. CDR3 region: CSARDLNTEAFF. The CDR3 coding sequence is TGCAGCGCGAGGGATCTGAACACTGAAGCTTTCTTT.

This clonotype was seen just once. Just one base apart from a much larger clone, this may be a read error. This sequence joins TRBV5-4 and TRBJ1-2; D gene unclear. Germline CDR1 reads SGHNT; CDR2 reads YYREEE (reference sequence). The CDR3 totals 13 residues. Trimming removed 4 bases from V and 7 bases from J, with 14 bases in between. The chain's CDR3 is CASSDGEGPGYTF. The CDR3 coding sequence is TGTGCCAGCAGCGATGGGGAGGGTCCTGGCTACACCTTC.

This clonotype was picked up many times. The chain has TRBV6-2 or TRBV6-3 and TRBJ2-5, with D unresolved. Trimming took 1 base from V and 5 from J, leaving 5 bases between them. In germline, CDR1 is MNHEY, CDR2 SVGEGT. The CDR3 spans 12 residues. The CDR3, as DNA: TGTGCCAGCAGTTACTTAGAGGAGACCCAGTACTTC. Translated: CASSYLEETQYF.

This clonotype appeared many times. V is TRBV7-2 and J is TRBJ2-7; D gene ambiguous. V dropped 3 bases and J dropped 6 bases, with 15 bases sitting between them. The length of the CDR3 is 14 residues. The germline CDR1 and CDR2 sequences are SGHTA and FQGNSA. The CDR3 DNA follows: TGTGCCAGCAGCTTGCCGGGCCATGTACCCGAGCAGTACTTC. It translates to CASSLPGHVPEQYF.

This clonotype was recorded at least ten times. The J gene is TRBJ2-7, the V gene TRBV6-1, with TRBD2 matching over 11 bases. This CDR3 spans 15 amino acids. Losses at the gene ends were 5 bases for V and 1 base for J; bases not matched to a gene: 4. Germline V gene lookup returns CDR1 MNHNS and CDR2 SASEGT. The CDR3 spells CASSKTSGISYEQYF. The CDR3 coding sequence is TGTGCCAGCAGTAAGACTAGCGGGATTTCCTACGAGCAGTACTTC.

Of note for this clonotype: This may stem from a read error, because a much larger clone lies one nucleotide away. This CDR3 reads CARSVVTEAFF. CDR3 in DNA: TGTGCCAGAAGCGTAGTGACAGAAGCTTTCTTT. The chain carries TRBV9 and TRBJ1-1; D ambiguous. In germline, CDR1 is SGDLS, CDR2 YYNGEE. The CDR3 covers 11 residues.

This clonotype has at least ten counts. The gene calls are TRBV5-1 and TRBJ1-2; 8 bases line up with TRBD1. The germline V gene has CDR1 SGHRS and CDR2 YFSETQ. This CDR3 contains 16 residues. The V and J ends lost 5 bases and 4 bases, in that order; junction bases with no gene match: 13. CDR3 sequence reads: CASSRAGQGETYGYTF. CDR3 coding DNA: TGCGCCAGCAGTAGAGCAGGACAGGGAGAGACCTATGGCTACACCTTC. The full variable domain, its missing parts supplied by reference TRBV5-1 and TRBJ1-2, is KAGVTQTPRYLIKTRGQQVTLSCSPISGHRSVSWYQQTPGQGLQFLFEYFSETQRNKGNFPGRFSGRQFSNSRSEMNVSTLELGDSALYLCASSRAGQGETYGYTFGSGTRLTVV.

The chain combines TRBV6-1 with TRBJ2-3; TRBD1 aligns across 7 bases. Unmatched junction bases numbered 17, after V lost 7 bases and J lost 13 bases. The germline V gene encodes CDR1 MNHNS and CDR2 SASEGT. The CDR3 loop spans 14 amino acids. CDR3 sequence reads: CASTPGGATDTKYF. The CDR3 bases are TGTGCCAGCACCCCAGGGGGAGCAACAGATACAAAGTATTTT.

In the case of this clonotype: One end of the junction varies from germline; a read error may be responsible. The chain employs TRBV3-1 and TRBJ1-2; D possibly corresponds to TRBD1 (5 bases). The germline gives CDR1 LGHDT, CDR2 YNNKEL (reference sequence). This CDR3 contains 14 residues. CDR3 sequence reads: CASSQLTQGYGYAF. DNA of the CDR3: TGTGCCAGCAGCCAACTCACCCAGGGATATGGCTACGCCTTC.

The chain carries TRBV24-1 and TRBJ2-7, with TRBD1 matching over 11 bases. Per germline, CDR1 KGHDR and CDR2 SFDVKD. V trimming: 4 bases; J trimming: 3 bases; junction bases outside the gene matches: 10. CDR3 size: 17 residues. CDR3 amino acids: CATSDRAGGQGGYEQYF. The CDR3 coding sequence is TGTGCCACCAGTGACCGCGCAGGGGGACAGGGGGGCTACGAGCAGTACTTC.

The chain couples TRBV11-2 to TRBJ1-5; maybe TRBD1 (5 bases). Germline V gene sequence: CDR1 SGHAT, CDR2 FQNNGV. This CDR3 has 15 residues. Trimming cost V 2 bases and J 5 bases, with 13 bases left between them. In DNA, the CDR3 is TGTGCCAGCAGCTTAAGTAGGGGAAGGGATCAGCCCCAGCATTTT. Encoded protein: CASSLSRGRDQPQHF.

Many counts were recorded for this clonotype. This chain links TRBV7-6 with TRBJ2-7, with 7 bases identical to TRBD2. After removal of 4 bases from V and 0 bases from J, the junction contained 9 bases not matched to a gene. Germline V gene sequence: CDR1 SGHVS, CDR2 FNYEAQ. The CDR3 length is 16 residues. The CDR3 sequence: CASSWASGTTSYEQYF. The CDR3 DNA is TGTGCCAGCAGCTGGGCCTCCGGGACTACCTCCTACGAGCAGTACTTC.

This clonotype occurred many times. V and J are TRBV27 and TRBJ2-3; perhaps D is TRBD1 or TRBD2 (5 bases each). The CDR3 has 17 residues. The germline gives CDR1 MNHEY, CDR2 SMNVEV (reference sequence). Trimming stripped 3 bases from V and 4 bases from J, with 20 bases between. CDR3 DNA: TGTGCCAGCAGTTTTAAGGGGTGGGATGCGCGGGCAGATACGCAGTATTTT. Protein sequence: CASSFKGWDARADTQYF.

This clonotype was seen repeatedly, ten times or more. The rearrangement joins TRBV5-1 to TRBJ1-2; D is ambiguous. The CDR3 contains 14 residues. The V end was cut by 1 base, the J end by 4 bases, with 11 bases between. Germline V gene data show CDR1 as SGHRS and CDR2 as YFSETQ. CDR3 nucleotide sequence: TGCGCCAGCAGCTTGCTTGCCCCCTCCTATGGCTACACCTTC. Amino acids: CASSLLAPSYGYTF.

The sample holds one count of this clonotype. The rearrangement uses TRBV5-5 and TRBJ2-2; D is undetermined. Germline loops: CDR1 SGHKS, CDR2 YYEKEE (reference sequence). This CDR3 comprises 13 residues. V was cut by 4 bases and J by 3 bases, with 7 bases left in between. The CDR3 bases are TGTGCCAGCAGCCAGCCTTACACCGGGGAGCTGTTTTTT. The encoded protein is CASSQPYTGELFF.

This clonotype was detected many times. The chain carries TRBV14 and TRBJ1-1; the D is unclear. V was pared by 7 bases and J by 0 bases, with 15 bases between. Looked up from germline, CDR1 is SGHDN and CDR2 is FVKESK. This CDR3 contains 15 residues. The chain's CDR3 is CASTTLRGMNTEAFF. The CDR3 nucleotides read TGTGCCAGCACCACCCTCCGAGGGATGAACACTGAAGCTTTCTTT.

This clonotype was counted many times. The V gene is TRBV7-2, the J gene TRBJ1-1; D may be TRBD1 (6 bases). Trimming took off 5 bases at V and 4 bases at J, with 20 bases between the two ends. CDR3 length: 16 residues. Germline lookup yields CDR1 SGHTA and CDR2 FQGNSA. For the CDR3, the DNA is TGTGCCAGCAGCCCTACCAGGGGAGATAGAAGCACTGAAGCTTTCTTT. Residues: CASSPTRGDRSTEAFF.

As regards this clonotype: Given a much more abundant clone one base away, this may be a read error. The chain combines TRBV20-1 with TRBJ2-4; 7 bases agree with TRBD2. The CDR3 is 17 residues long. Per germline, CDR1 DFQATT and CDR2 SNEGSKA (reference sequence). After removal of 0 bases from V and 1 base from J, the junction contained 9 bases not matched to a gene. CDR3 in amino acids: CSARDREAVGAKNIQYF. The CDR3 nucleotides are TGCAGTGCTAGAGATCGGGAGGCAGTGGGGGCCAAAAACATTCAGTACTTC.

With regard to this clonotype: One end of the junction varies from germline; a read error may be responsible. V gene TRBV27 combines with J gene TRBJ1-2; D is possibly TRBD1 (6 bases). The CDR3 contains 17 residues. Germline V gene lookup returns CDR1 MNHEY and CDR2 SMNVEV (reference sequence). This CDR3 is CASSSDSGLIGYDGYTF. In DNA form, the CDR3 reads TGTGCCAGCAGTTCGGACAGTGGTTTAATTGGGTACGATGGCTACACATTC.

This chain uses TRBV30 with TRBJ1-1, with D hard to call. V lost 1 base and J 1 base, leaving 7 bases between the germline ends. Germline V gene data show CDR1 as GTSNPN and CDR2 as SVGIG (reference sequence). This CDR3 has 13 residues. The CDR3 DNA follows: TGTGCCTGGAGTGGACACCCGAACACTGAAGCTTTCTTT. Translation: CAWSGHPNTEAFF.

CDR3 in amino acids: CASNMGRDDTQYF. The CDR3 DNA reads TGTGCCAGTAATATGGGAAGGGATGATACGCAGTATTTT. The chain uses TRBV19 and TRBJ2-3; D gene uncertain. The length of the CDR3 is 13 residues. Trimming removed 7 bases at V and 6 bases at J, with 14 bases between. Germline V gene data show CDR1 as LNHDA and CDR2 as SQIVND (reference sequence).

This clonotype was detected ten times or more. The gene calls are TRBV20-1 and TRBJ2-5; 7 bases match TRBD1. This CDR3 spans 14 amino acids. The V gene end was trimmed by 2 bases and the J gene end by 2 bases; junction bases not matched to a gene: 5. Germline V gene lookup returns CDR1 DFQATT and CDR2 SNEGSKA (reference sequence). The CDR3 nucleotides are TGCAGTGCTAGACGGGGACAGTCTCAAGAGACCCAGTACTTC. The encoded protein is CSARRGQSQETQYF.

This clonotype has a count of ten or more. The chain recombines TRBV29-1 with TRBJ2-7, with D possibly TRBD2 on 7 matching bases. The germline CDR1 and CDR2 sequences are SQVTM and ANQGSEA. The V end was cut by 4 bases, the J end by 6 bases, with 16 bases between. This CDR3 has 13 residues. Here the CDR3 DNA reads TGCAGCGTTGGCCCGACGAGGGGGGGCGAGCAGTACTTC. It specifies CSVGPTRGGEQYF.

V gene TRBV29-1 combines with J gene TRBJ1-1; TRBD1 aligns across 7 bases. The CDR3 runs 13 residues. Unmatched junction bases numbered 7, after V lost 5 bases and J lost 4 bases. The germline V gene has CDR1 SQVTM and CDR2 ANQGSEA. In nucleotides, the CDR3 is TGCAGCGTTAAACCTCAGGGGGGCACTGAAGCTTTCTTT. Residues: CSVKPQGGTEAFF.

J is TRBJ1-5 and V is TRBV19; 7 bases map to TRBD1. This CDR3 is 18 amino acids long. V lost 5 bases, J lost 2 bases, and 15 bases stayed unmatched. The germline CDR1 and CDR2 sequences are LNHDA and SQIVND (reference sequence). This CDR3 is CASSRTTGEVYGNQPQHF. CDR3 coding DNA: TGTGCCAGTAGTCGGACCACAGGGGAAGTATATGGCAATCAGCCCCAGCATTTT.

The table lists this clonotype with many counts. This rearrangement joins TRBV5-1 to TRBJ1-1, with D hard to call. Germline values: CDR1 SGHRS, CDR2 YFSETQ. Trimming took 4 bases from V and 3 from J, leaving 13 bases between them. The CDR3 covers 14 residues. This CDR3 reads CASSDQRFHTEAFF. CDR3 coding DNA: TGCGCCAGCAGCGACCAGAGGTTTCACACTGAAGCTTTCTTT.

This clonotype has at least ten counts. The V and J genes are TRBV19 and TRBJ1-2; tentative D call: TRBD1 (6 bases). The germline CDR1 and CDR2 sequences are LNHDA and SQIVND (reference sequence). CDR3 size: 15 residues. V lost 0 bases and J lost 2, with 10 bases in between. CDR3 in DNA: TGTGCCAGTAGTATAGAGCACAGGGTCAACTATGGCTACACCTTC. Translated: CASSIEHRVNYGYTF. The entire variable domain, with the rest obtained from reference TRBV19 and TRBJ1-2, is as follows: DGGITQSPKYLFRKEGQNVTLSCEQNLNHDAMYWYRQDPGQGLRLIYYSQIVNDFQKGDIAEGYSVSREKKESFPLTVTSAQKNPTAFYLCASSIEHRVNYGYTFGSGTRLTVV.

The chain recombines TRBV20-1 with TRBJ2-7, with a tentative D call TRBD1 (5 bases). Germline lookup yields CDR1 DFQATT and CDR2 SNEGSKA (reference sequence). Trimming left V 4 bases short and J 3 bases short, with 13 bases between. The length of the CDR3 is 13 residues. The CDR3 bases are TGCAGTGCTATCCGTCAGGGTTACTACGAGCAGTACTTC. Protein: CSAIRQGYYEQYF.

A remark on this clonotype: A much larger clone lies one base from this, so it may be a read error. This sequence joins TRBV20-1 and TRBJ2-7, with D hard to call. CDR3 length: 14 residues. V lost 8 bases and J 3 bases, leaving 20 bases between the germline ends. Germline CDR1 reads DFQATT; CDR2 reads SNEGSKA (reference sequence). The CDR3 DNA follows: TGCAGTTCAGCAAAGCTGTTCGCGAACTACGAGCAGTACTTC. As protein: CSSAKLFANYEQYF.